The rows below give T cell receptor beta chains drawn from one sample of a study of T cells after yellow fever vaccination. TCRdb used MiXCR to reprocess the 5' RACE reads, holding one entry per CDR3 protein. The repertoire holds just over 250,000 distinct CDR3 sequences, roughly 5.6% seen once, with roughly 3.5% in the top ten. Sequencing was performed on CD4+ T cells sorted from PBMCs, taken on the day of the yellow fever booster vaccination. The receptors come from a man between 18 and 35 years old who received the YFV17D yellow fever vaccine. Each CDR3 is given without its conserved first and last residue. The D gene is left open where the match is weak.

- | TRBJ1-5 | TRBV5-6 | ASSLLDSGQPQH
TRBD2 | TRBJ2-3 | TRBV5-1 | ASSPTPTGTSGGSQQY
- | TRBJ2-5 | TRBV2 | ASSATQVQETQY
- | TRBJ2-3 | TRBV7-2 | ASSLLKKGTQY
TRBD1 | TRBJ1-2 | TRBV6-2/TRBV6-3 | ASSDPPGTGGYT
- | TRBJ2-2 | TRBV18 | ASSPLSDGELF
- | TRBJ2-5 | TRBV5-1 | ASSSLDYYQETQY
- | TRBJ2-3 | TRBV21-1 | ASSKAERGVTDTQY
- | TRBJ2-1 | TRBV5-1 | ASSLESRGHNEQF
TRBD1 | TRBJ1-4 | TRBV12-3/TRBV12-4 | ASTRTGANEKLF
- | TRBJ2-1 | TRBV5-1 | ASSLSVGGGEQF
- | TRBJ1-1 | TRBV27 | ASRRSGAEAF
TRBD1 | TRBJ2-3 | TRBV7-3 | ASSYRGVTDTQY
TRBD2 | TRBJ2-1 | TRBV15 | ATSKGIAGGHEQF
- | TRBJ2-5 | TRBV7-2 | ASSLAGVAPERKTQY
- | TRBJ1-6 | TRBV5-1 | ASSQAAGAGSPLH
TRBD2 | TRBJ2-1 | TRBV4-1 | ASSQLLSGGYNEQF
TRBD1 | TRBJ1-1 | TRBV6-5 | ASSKGQGRNTEAF
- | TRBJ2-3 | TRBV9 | ASSVDPGISTDTQY
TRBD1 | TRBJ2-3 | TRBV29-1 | SVGRPGQGSHTQY
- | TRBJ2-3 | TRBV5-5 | ASSLVPSLGDTQY
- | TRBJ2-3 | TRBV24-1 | ATSVKGPTDTQY
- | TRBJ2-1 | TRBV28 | ASFTDQGFEQF
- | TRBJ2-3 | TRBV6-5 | ATTRGNTQY
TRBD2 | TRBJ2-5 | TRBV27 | ASSLWGGVQETQY
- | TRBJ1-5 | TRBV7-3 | ASSAERNQPQH
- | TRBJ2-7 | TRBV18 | ASSAPDSYEQY
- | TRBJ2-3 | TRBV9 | ASSVGLEADTQY
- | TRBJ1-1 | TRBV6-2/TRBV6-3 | ASSYLRAEAF
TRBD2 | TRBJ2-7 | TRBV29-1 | SVREGVPYEQY
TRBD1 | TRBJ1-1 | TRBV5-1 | ASSLEKGAPTEAF
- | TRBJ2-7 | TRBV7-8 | ASSSGRGSYEQY
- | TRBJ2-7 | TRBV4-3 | ASSDRRLNEQY
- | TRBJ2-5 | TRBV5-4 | ASSRGRDVEETQY
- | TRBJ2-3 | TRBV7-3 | ASSSKMGSAGTARDTQY
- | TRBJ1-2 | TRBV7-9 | ASSSTPSYYGYT
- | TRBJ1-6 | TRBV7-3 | ASSPSGGRGSPLH
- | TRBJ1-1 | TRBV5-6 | ASYLGPHTEAF
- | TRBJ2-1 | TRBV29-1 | SVEDPAGKYDEQF
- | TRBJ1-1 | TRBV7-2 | ASSFLGRITEAF
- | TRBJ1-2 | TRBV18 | ASSPPPGRGGTSDGYT
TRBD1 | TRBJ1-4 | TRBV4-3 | ASSQEGIWTGEEKLF
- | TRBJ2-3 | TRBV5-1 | ASSYRSSTDTQY
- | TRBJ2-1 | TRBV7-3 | ASSLSGLLYDEQF
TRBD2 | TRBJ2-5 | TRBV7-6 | ASSPRPGGPGYQETQY
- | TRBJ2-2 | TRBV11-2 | ASSTLRTGELF
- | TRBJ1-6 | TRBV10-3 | AISGIGGLSPLH
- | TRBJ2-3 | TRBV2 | ASRDRSSRDTQY
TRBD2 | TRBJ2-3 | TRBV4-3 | ASSPLPGLAGVRTDTQY
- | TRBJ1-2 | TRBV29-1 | SVEDQPKGYT
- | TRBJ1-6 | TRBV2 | ASNNRVSPLH
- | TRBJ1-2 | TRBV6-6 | ASRRPRERVDRGYT
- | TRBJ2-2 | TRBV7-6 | ASSRDSGAVNTGELF
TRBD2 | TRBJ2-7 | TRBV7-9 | ASSLRSGGADEQY
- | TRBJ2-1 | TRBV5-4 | ASSLGRISYNEQF
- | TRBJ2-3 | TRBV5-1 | ASSLAQGWGTDTQY
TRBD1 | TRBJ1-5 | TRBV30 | AWSGPVGGGGNQPQH
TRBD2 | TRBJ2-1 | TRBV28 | ASSGLGRSEQF